A selection of T cell receptor beta chains follows, all from one sample in a study of cytomegalovirus exposure and HLA in healthy donors. Libraries were prepared by immunoSEQ multiplex PCR; TCRdb keeps only in-frame clonotypes and omits some of them. The profile shows some 110,000 clones, approximately 70% of them singletons. Sequencing input: PBMCs. These receptors originate from a woman in her twenties or thirties in good health and CMV-seronegative. The CDR3 runs from the conserved cysteine through the conserved F or W. A D gene is named only where the DNA matches it firmly. Some rows mark clone size as missing; the rest say once, few, many or name a class of expanded clone.

-,TRBJ2-7,TRBV5-1,TRBD2,TGCGCCAGCAGCTTGTTGCCCCACCTAGCGGGAGGGAACTACGAGCAGTACTTC,CASSLLPHLAGGNYEQYF
-,TRBJ2-6,TRBV14,-,TGTGCCAGCAGCCAAGCAGGGAAGGTCCACTCTGGGGCCAACGTCCTGACTTTC,CASSQAGKVHSGANVLTF
-,TRBJ2-7,TRBV14,-,TGTGCCAGCAGACCAACCGGGAATAACTACGAGCAGTACTTC,CASRPTGNNYEQYF
-,TRBJ2-3,TRBV6-8,-,TGTGCCAGCAGTTACCCTCCGGGACTGGATCAAGATACGCAGTATTTT,CASSYPPGLDQDTQYF
few,TRBJ1-5,TRBV6-5,-,TGTGCCAGCAGTCGGCCCAGCGGTCAGCCCCAGCATTTT,CASSRPSGQPQHF
-,TRBJ1-2,TRBV7-8,-,TGTGCCAGCAGCTTAAGTTCAGGGGATGGCTACACCTTC,CASSLSSGDGYTF
-,TRBJ2-6,TRBV4-2,-,TGTGCCAGCAGCCCACAGGGTTCTGGGGCCAACGTCCTGACTTTC,CASSPQGSGANVLTF
-,TRBJ2-7,TRBV5-6,-,TGTGCCAGCAGCCCTCCCTTGAGCTACGAGCAGTACTTC,CASSPPLSYEQYF
-,TRBJ1-1,TRBV6-5,TRBD1,TGTGCCAGCAATTACTCCGGGACAGGCCACACTGAAGCTTTCTTT,CASNYSGTGHTEAFF
-,TRBJ1-2,TRBV29-1,TRBD1,TGCAGCGTTGAAGATGGGACAGGCCTCGGCTACACCTTC,CSVEDGTGLGYTF
-,TRBJ2-7,TRBV6-6,-,TGTGCCAGCAGCGGGGACAAACCAACCTACGAGCAGTACTTC,CASSGDKPTYEQYF
-,TRBJ2-7,TRBV6-5,-,TGTGCCAGCAGTTACTCGATAGGTGGCGGTTCCTACGAGCAGTACTTC,CASSYSIGGGSYEQYF
-,TRBJ1-2,TRBV18,-,TGTGCCAGCTCACCAAGGGACACCCATGGCTACACCTTC,CASSPRDTHGYTF
-,TRBJ2-7,TRBV4-1,TRBD1,TGCGCCAGCAGCCAAGCCGGGACAGGGTATGACGAGCAGTACTTC,CASSQAGTGYDEQYF
-,TRBJ2-7,TRBV30,TRBD1,TGTGCCTGCCAGATAGGGGACAGGGGATACGAGCAGTACTTC,CACQIGDRGYEQYF
-,TRBJ2-7,TRBV7-6,-,TGTGCCAGCAGCTTAGCTAGCTCCTACGAGCAGTACTTC,CASSLASSYEQYF
few,TRBJ1-1,TRBV2,TRBD1,TGTGCCAGCAGTGGACAGGGGAGTGAAGCTTTCTTT,CASSGQGSEAFF
-,TRBJ2-6,TRBV19,-,TGTGCCAGTGAGCCACGCTCTGGGGCCAACGTCCTGACTTTC,CASEPRSGANVLTF
few,TRBJ2-5,TRBV7-2,TRBD2,TGTGCCAGCATGTTCGGGGGGGGAGAGACCCAGTACTTC,CASMFGGGETQYF
-,TRBJ1-4,TRBV27,TRBD1,TGTGCCAGCAGTTCCCTTAGACAGGGGGGGGATAATGAAAAACTGTTTTTT,CASSSLRQGGDNEKLFF
-,TRBJ1-6,TRBV30,TRBD1,TGTGCCTGGAGTACAGGGGGCACTCAGTCACCCCTCCACTTT,CAWSTGGTQSPLHF
-,TRBJ1-2,TRBV6-1,-,TGTGCCATTGCTCCCAGTTATTATGATGGCTACACCTTC,CAIAPSYYDGYTF
few,TRBJ1-5,TRBV10-3,TRBD1,TGTGCCATCAAGGGGACAGGGGAGAATCAGCCCCAGCATTTT,CAIKGTGENQPQHF
-,TRBJ2-3,TRBV7-2,TRBD2,TGTGCCAGCAGCGCCTCCCTGGGACTAGCGGGGGGCCCCACAGATACGCAGTATTTT,CASSASLGLAGGPTDTQYF
once,TRBJ2-7,TRBV18,TRBD1,TGTGCCAGCTCACCCGGGACAGCCATCTCCTACGAGCAGTACTTC,CASSPGTAISYEQYF
-,TRBJ1-1,TRBV5-4,TRBD1,TGTGCCAGCAACCTGGGGACAGGATTGAACACTGAAGCTTTCTTT,CASNLGTGLNTEAFF
-,TRBJ1-1,TRBV13,-,TGTGCCAGCAGCTTAGCCGAGGGTCGGGGGAACACTGAAGCTTTCTTT,CASSLAEGRGNTEAFF
-,TRBJ1-1,TRBV30,-,TGTGCCTGGGCCAATTACGAGCTAGCTTTCTTT,CAWANYELAFF
-,TRBJ2-7,TRBV7-8,-,TGTGCCAGCAGCTGGGCGGGGAACGAGCAGTACTTC,CASSWAGNEQYF
-,TRBJ2-5,TRBV6-1,-,TGTGCCAGTAGTCTCTCCGCGGGAGAGACCCAGTACTTC,CASSLSAGETQYF
once,TRBJ1-1,TRBV30,-,TGTGCCTGGAGTGGATATGACGCGGCTGAAGCTTTCTTT,CAWSGYDAAEAFF
few,TRBJ2-2,TRBV18,-,TGTGCCAGCTCACCGGGAGGCCCTCCTAAAAGAAGGGGGGAGCTGTTTTTT,CASSPGGPPKRRGELFF
-,TRBJ1-1,TRBV29-1,-,TGCAGCGTTGAACCCCGAGAGAACACTGAAGCTTTCTTT,CSVEPRENTEAFF
few,TRBJ2-7,TRBV7-8,TRBD1,TGTGCCAGCAGTAAAAGTGGACAGGGGGCGACCAAATCCTTC,CASSKSGQGATKSF
-,TRBJ1-2,TRBV29-1,-,TGCAGTGTCGAAGGACGGGGAGGCGATCAAGGGGGCTACACCTTC,CSVEGRGGDQGGYTF
few,TRBJ1-2,TRBV27,-,TGTGCCAGCACTTCAGCGCCGGGATCCTACTATGGCTACACCTTC,CASTSAPGSYYGYTF
once,TRBJ2-3,TRBV5-1,-,TGCGCCAGCGCATTGAGCGCGGGAAGCACAGATACGCAGTATTTT,CASALSAGSTDTQYF
-,TRBJ2-7,TRBV6-1,-,TGTGCCAGCAAGGTCGGGACTCCTGACTCCTACGAGCAGTACTTC,CASKVGTPDSYEQYF
-,TRBJ1-1,TRBV4-1,-,TGCGCCAGCAGCCAAGAGCAGGGGTGGACTGAAGCTTTCTTT,CASSQEQGWTEAFF
-,TRBJ1-1,TRBV7-9,TRBD1,TGTGCCAGCAGCTCCAGGGGGGACACTGAAGCTTTCTTT,CASSSRGDTEAFF
-,TRBJ1-1,TRBV7-6,TRBD1,TGTGCCAGCAGCTTAGAGACAGGGGATGGCACTGAAGCTTTCTTT,CASSLETGDGTEAFF
-,TRBJ2-7,TRBV6-1,TRBD2,TGTGCCAGCAGTGAAAGGGTAGCGGGGGCCGAGCAGTACTTC,CASSERVAGAEQYF